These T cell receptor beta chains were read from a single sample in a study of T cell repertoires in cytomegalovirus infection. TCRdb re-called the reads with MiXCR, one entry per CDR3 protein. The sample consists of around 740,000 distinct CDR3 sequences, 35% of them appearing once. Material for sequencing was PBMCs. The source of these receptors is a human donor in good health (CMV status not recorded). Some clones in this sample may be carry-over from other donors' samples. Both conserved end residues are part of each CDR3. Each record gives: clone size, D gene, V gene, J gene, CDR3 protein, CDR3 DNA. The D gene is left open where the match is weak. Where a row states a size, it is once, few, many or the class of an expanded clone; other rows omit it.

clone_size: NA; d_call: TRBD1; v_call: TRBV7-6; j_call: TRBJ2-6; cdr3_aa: CASSLGSLQGYGANVLTF; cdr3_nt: TGTGCCAGCAGCTTAGGCTCTCTACAGGGGTACGGGGCCAACGTCCTGACTTTC
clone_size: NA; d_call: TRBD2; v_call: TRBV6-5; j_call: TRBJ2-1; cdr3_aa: CASRLHRLAEGHNEQFF; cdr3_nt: TGTGCCAGCAGATTACATCGACTAGCGGAGGGCCACAATGAGCAGTTCTTC
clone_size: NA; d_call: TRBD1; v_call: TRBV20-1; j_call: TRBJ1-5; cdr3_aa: CSATSFDRASNQPQHF; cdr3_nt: TGCAGTGCTACCTCTTTCGACAGGGCCTCCAATCAGCCCCAGCATTTT
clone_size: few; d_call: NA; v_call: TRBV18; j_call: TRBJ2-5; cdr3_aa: CASSQKGNRQETQYF; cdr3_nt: TGTGCCAGCTCCCAAAAGGGTAACCGGCAAGAGACCCAGTACTTC
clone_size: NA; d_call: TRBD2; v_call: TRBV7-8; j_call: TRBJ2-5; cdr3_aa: CASSFSGEGGETQYF; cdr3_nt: TGTGCCAGCAGCTTTAGCGGGGAGGGAGGGGAGACCCAGTACTTC
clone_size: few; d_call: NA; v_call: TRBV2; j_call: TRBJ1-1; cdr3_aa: CASSEARSLAEAFF; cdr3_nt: TGTGCCAGCAGTGAAGCGCGGTCCCTGGCTGAAGCTTTCTTT
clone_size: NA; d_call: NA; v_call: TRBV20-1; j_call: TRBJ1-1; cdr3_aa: CSARRVILEAFF; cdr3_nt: TGCAGTGCTAGAAGGGTGATCCTTGAAGCTTTCTTT
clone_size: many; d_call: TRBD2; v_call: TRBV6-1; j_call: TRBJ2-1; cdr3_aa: CASSEGLAGGYEQFF; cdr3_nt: TGTGCCAGCAGCGAGGGACTAGCGGGGGGGTATGAGCAGTTCTTC
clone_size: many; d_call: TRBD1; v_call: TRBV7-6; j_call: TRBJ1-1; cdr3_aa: CASSGWDRGNTEAFF; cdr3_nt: TGTGCCAGCAGCGGTTGGGACAGGGGGAACACTGAAGCTTTCTTT
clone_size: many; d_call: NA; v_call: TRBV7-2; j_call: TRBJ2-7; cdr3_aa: CASSLVDGDNYEQYF; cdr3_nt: TGTGCCAGCAGCTTAGTTGACGGGGACAACTACGAGCAGTACTTC
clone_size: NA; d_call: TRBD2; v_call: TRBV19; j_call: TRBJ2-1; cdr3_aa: CASSPLLAGVNNEQFF; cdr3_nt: TGTGCCAGTAGTCCGCTACTAGCGGGGGTTAACAATGAGCAGTTCTTC
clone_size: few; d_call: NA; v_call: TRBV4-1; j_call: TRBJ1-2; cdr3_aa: CASSQATRARYTF; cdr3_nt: TGCGCCAGCAGCCAGGCGACCAGGGCCCGCTACACCTTC
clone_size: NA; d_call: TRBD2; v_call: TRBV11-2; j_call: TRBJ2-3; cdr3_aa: CASSLTGLAGFTDTQYF; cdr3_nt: TGTGCCAGCAGTCTCACCGGACTAGCGGGGTTCACAGATACGCAGTATTTT
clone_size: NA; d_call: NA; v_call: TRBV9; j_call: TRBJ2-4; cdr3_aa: CASSGGRVGKNIQYF; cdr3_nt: TGTGCCAGCAGCGGGGGGCGAGTGGGCAAAAACATTCAGTACTTC
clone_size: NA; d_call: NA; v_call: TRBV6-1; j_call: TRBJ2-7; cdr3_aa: CASSFGSEGYEQYF; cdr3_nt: TGTGCCAGCAGTTTCGGGAGCGAGGGCTACGAGCAGTACTTC
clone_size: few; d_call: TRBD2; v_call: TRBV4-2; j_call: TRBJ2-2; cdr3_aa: CASSPGLAGAHTGELFF; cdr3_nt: TGTGCCAGCAGCCCGGGACTAGCGGGGGCCCACACCGGGGAGCTGTTTTTT
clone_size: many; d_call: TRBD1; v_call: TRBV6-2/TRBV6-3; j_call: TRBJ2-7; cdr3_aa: CASSQPGQGPYEQYF; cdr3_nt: TGTGCCAGCAGCCAGCCGGGACAGGGGCCCTACGAGCAGTACTTC
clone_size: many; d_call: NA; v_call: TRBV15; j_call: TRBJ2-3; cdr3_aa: CATSRDGADTQYF; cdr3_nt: TGTGCCACCAGCAGAGATGGTGCGGATACGCAGTATTTT
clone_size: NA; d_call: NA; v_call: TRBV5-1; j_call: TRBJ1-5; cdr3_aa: CASRSGAYQPQHF; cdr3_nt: TGCGCCAGCCGCTCTGGGGCATATCAGCCCCAGCATTTT
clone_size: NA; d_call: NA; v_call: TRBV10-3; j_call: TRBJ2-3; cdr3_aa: CAIIGERVQAAQYF; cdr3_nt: TGTGCCATCATTGGGGAGCGGGTCCAGGCGGCGCAGTATTTT
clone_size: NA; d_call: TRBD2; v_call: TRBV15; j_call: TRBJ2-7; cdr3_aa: CATSTREVAYEQYF; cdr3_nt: TGTGCCACCAGCACACGGGAGGTCGCCTACGAGCAGTACTTC
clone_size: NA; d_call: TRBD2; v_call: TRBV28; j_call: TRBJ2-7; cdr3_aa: CASTTSGKYEQYF; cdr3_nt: TGTGCCAGTACGACTAGCGGAAAATACGAGCAGTACTTC
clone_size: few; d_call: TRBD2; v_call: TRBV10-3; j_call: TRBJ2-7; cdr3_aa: CAISETLQGGRSDEQYF; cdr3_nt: TGTGCCATCAGTGAGACCCTTCAGGGCGGGAGGTCGGACGAGCAGTACTTC
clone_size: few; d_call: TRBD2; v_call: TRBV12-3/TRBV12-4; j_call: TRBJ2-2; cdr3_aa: CASRAWLAGVAGELFF; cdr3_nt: TGTGCCAGCAGGGCTTGGCTAGCGGGAGTAGCCGGGGAGCTGTTTTTT
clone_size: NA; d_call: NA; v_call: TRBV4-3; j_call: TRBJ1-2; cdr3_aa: CASSQGPSRGVYGYTF; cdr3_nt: TGCGCCAGCAGCCAGGGTCCGTCCAGGGGAGTCTATGGCTACACCTTC
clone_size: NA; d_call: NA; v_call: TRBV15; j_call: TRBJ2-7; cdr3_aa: CATSISSGIFYEQYF; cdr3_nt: TGTGCCACCAGCATCAGCTCAGGAATATTCTACGAGCAGTACTTC